The 17 T cell receptor beta chains in this list originate from one sample, sequenced in a study of T-cell reconstitution after alpha-beta-depleted transplantation in children. Construction of the TCRbeta library involved unique molecular identifiers. TCRdb redid the calling of the PCR reads with MiXCR, one entry per CDR3 protein. This table has about 610,000 distinct CDR3 sequences, about 11% appearing once. Specimen: PBMCs from the stem cell graft donor, collected from the stem cell graft. The source of these receptors is a human donor who donated a stem cell graft to a child with acute myeloid leukemia.

The chain recombines TRBV11-1 with TRBJ2-2; D gene uncertain. The CDR3 consists of 19 residues. In germline, CDR1 is SGHAT, CDR2 FQDESV (reference sequence). Trimming stripped 8 bases from V and 2 bases from J, with 27 bases between. The CDR3 sequence is CASCHNPDWTEQNTGELFF. The CDR3 DNA reads TGTGCCAGCTGTCACAACCCGGATTGGACGGAACAAAACACCGGGGAGCTGTTTTTT.

The gene calls are TRBV29-1 and TRBJ2-1, with 7 bases that match TRBD1. CDR3 length: 15 residues. Germline trimming cut 4 bases from V and 0 bases from J; bases unmatched to any gene: 6. Looked up from germline, CDR1 is SQVTM and CDR2 is ANQGSEA. Here the CDR3 reads CSVGGQSSSYNEQFF. The CDR3 coding sequence is TGCAGCGTTGGGGGACAGTCGAGCTCCTACAATGAGCAGTTCTTC.

Worth noting for this clonotype: Since a much larger clone is just one base distant, this may be a read error. J is TRBJ1-5 and V is TRBV7-3; 7 bases agree with TRBD1. Germline assignment: CDR1 SGHTA and CDR2 FQGTGA. CDR3 size: 17 residues. V was pared by 6 bases and J by 0 bases, with 11 bases of the junction left unmatched. For the CDR3, the DNA is TGTGCCAGCAGACGCGGACAGGAGTTGTTTAGCAATCAGCCCCAGCATTTT. Protein sequence: CASRRGQELFSNQPQHF.

This clonotype was seen many times. The junction differs from germline at one of its ends, possibly a read error. V and J are TRBV12-3 or TRBV12-4 and TRBJ2-1; a possible D gene is TRBD2 (7 bases). This CDR3 comprises 12 residues. CDR3 in amino acids: CASSLGGAEQFF. The CDR3, as DNA: TGTGCCAGCAGCTTAGGGGGGGCTGAGCAGTTCTTC.

This clonotype was recorded a few times. J is TRBJ1-4 and V is TRBV6-5; D may be TRBD1 (6 bases). Deletions cut 1 base from V and 4 bases from J, with 10 bases between. The CDR3 totals 15 residues. Germline loops: CDR1 MNHEY, CDR2 SVGAGI. The CDR3 loop is CASSYFGQINEKLFF. The DNA for the CDR3 is TGTGCCAGCAGTTACTTCGGACAGATTAATGAAAAACTGTTTTTT.

This clonotype appeared a few times. CDR3 coding DNA: TGTGCCAGCAGGCCGGGACTAGGAAACACAGATACGCAGTATTTT. Encoded protein: CASRPGLGNTDTQYF. The chain combines TRBV6-1 with TRBJ2-3; 8 nucleotides line up with TRBD2. V lost 6 bases to trimming and J lost 2 bases; unmatched junction nucleotides: 7. Germline V gene sequence: CDR1 MNHNS, CDR2 SASEGT. This CDR3 is 15 amino acids long.

This clonotype came up a few times. The V gene is TRBV20-1, the J gene TRBJ2-1; no clear D. The V end was cut by 4 bases, the J end by 7 bases, with 5 bases between. Per germline, CDR1 DFQATT and CDR2 SNEGSKA (reference sequence). The CDR3 runs 10 residues. The CDR3: CSAKRNEQFF. The CDR3 DNA reads as TGCAGTGCTAAAAGGAATGAGCAGTTCTTC.

At least ten counts were recorded for this clonotype. V usage is TRBV7-2 and J usage is TRBJ2-7; 8 bases match TRBD2. The CDR3 spans 15 residues. The trim removed 2 bases at V and 2 bases at J, leaving 5 bases unmatched. Germline V gene sequence: CDR1 SGHTA, CDR2 FQGNSA. CDR3 sequence: CASSLSTGGPYEQYF. The DNA of the CDR3 is TGTGCCAGCAGCTTAAGCACGGGAGGGCCCTACGAGCAGTACTTC.

This clonotype was found a few times. The J gene is TRBJ2-2, the V gene TRBV5-1; 16 bases are a match to TRBD2. Germline V gene data show CDR1 as SGHRS and CDR2 as YFSETQ. This CDR3 has 17 amino acids. The V and J ends lost 4 bases and 6 bases, in that order; junction bases with no gene match: 6. The CDR3 spells CASSPGTSGRAAGELFF. The CDR3 DNA sequence: TGCGCCAGCAGCCCCGGGACTAGCGGGAGGGCGGCCGGGGAGCTGTTTTTT.

Ten or more counts support this clonotype. J is TRBJ2-3 and V is TRBV20-1, with D perhaps matching TRBD1 or TRBD2 (5 bases each). Between the trimmed V and J ends, which lost 3 bases and 0 bases, there was a span of 10 bases. The length of the CDR3 is 14 residues. The germline V gene has CDR1 DFQATT and CDR2 SNEGSKA (reference sequence). CDR3 nucleotide sequence: TGCAGTGCTAGGGGGGTGTTAAGCACAGATACGCAGTATTTT. The encoded protein is CSARGVLSTDTQYF.

This clonotype was picked up a small number of times. The V and J genes are TRBV5-1 and TRBJ2-7; 7 bases map to TRBD1. The CDR3 is 14 residues long. J lost 7 bases, V lost 1 base, and 8 bases had no gene match. Germline V gene sequence: CDR1 SGHRS, CDR2 YFSETQ. The CDR3 DNA reads as TGCGCCAGCAGCTTGATCGGACAGGCTCAAGAGCAGTACTTC. Its translation is CASSLIGQAQEQYF.

The table lists this clonotype with a few counts. CDR3 nucleotides: TGCAGTCTAAGGAGGGGGGAGGGGCTCTCTTTATTGGAGACCCAGTACTTC. Translation: CSLRRGEGLSLLETQYF. The chain combines TRBV20-1 with TRBJ2-5; D might be TRBD2 (7 bases). The CDR3 consists of 17 residues. Germline V gene lookup returns CDR1 DFQATT and CDR2 SNEGSKA (reference sequence). V was trimmed by 8 bases and J by 5 bases, leaving 30 bases between them.

The chain uses TRBV6-6 and TRBJ1-1; the D is unclear. Trimming shortened V by 5 bases and J by 3 bases, and 10 bases separated the two germline ends. Germline lookup yields CDR1 MNHNY and CDR2 SVGAGI (reference sequence). This CDR3 comprises 13 residues. The CDR3 DNA reads as TGTGCCAGCAGTAGCCGAAGGGACACTGAAGCTTTCTTT. Translated, it gives CASSSRRDTEAFF.

The chain carries TRBV20-1 and TRBJ2-1; TRBD2 might be the D (6 bases). In germline, CDR1 is DFQATT, CDR2 SNEGSKA (reference sequence). Trimming cost V 1 base and J 6 bases, with 16 bases left between them. The CDR3 spans 15 residues. CDR3 coding DNA: TGCAGTGCTAGAGTGGCTAGCGTATCCCCCAATGAGCAGTTCTTC. Amino acid sequence: CSARVASVSPNEQFF.

The sample holds a few counts of this clonotype. V usage is TRBV7-3 and J usage is TRBJ2-1; maybe TRBD2 (6 bases). This CDR3 is built from 17 residues. With 2 bases removed from V and 0 bases from J, the gap between germline ends came to 14 bases. Germline lookup yields CDR1 SGHTA and CDR2 FQGTGA. The CDR3 loop is CASSLLFSGNSYNEQFF. CDR3 DNA sequence: TGTGCCAGCAGCTTACTGTTTAGCGGAAACTCCTACAATGAGCAGTTCTTC.

This chain links TRBV29-1 with TRBJ2-2; the match to TRBD2 covers 12 bases. Per the germline V gene, CDR1 is SQVTM and CDR2 is ANQGSEA. V gave up 7 bases and J gave up 4 bases; unmatched junction bases: 7. The CDR3 contains 15 residues. The CDR3 spells CSGRLAGEGTGELFF. CDR3 nucleotides: TGCAGCGGGCGACTAGCGGGAGAGGGCACCGGGGAGCTGTTTTTT.

The chain links TRBV3-1 to TRBJ2-1; 7 bases are shared with TRBD2. The CDR3 sequence is 15 residues long. The germline V gene encodes CDR1 LGHDT and CDR2 YNNKEL (reference sequence). The V segment lost 6 bases and the J segment 1 base; nucleotides outside the gene matches: 6. The CDR3 nucleotides are TGTGCCAGCAGTGCTGCTAGCGGATCCTACAATGAGCAGTTCTTC. Its translation is CASSAASGSYNEQFF.